The clone carrying this TCR beta chain was seen at least ten times. This entry comes from a study of identical twins. Germline V gene sequence: CDR1 LGHDT, CDR2 YNNKEL (reference sequence). The V gene lost 1 base and the J gene lost 3 bases, with 10 bases spanning the gap. CDR3 length equals 14 residues. TCRdb used MiXCR to reprocess the 5' RACE reads, holding one entry per CDR3 protein. This table holds approximately 600,000 distinct CDR3 sequences, around a tenth found once. These data were also filed under a second study, of yellow fever vaccine responses in identical twins.

The V call is TRBV3-1, the J call TRBJ2-7; D might be TRBD1 (6 bases). Sample: PBMCs. The receptor comes from a woman aged 18-29 years in good health. The CDR3 loop reads CASSQVLQGYEQYF. The DNA of the CDR3 is TGTGCCAGCAGCCAAGTTCTACAGGGCTACGAGCAGTACTTC.